This entry lists 6 T cell receptor beta chains sequenced from one sample in a study of persistence of HIV-infected CD4 T cells. Cells were stimulated with CMV-infected fibroblast lysates at approximately 10 ug/mL. Memory cells lacking CD40L and CD69 with high CD45RO were sorted. The immunoSEQ assay was version 4, run in survey mode. TCRdb's copy holds only in-frame clones and misses some; the assay was immunoSEQ multiplex PCR. Among 40,000 to 50,000 clones, 75% to 85% were seen once, and the ten largest hold under 3.5%. Their recognized antigens are unknown. Specimen: CD4+ T cells sorted from PBMCs after approximately 18-hour stimulation, collected from a patient who received antiretroviral therapy. Every receptor here comes from an adult man with HIV who was CMV-seropositive.

The chain joins TRBV19 to TRBJ2-1, with D possibly being TRBD1 (5 bases). This CDR3 has 13 amino acids. The V gene lost 7 bases and the J gene lost 0 bases, with 7 bases spanning the gap. CDR1 is LNHDA and CDR2 is SQIVND in the germline V gene (reference sequence). CDR3 nucleotides: TGTGCCAGTAAAGACAGCTCCTACAATGAGCAGTTCTTC. Translated, it gives CASKDSSYNEQFF.

The CDR3 is CAWSVSRTPMADTQYF. The CDR3 region has the DNA TGTGCCTGGAGTGTTTCTAGGACACCAATGGCAGATACGCAGTATTTT. This chain links TRBV30 with TRBJ2-3; a weak D match, TRBD1 (5 bases). The CDR3 has 16 residues. V was cut by 0 bases and J by 4 bases, with 17 bases left in between. The germline CDR1 and CDR2 sequences are GTSNPN and SVGIG (reference sequence).

This chain links TRBV7-3 with TRBJ1-6; a weak D match, TRBD1 (5 bases). This CDR3 region has 15 residues. Germline CDR1 SGHTA, CDR2 FQGTGA. Trimming removed 2 bases from V and 5 bases from J, with 10 bases in between. The CDR3 DNA follows: TGTGCCAGCAGCTTAGGGGCAGGGCATAATTCACCCCTCCACTTT. Protein: CASSLGAGHNSPLHF.

This chain connects TRBV21-1 to TRBJ2-3; the table's D call, TRBD2, was not checked against the DNA. TRBV21-1 is marked as a pseudogene. CDR3 length: 19 residues. The CDR3 here is CASSKSHWRTSGSTDTQYF. The DNA of the CDR3 is TGTGCCAGCAGCAAAAGTCATTGGAGGACTAGCGGTAGCACAGATACGCAGTATTTT.

This clone came up once. The chain couples TRBV27 to TRBJ2-1; 11 positions agree with TRBD2. CDR1 is MNHEY, CDR2 SMNVEV, per germline (reference sequence). V lost 4 bases, J lost 16 bases, and 12 bases stayed unmatched. The length of the CDR3 is 14 residues. The CDR3 DNA reads TGTGCCAGCAGTTCCGGACTAGCGGGCTCTGTGGAATTCTTC. It specifies CASSSGLAGSVEFF.

This sequence joins TRBV20-1 and TRBJ2-1; D is undetermined. This CDR3 region has 15 residues. Trimming cost V 3 bases and J 6 bases, with 18 bases left between them. Germline V lookup: CDR1 DFQATT, CDR2 SNEGSKA (reference sequence). The CDR3: CSASDVRAPGNEQFF. The DNA of the CDR3 is TGCAGTGCTAGTGATGTCCGGGCTCCTGGCAATGAGCAGTTCTTC.